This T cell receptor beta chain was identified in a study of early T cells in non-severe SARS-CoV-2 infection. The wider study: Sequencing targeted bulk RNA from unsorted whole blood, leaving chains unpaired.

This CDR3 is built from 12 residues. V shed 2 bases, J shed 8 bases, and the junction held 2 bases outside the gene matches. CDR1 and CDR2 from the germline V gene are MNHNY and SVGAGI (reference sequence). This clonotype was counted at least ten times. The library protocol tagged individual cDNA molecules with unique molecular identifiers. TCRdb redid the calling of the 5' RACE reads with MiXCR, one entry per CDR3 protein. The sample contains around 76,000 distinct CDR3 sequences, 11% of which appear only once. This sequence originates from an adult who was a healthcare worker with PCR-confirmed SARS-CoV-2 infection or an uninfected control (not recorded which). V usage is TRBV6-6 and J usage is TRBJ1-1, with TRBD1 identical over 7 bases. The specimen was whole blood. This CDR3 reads CASSYEQGEAFF. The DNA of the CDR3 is TGTGCCAGCAGTTACGAACAGGGGGAAGCTTTCTTT.